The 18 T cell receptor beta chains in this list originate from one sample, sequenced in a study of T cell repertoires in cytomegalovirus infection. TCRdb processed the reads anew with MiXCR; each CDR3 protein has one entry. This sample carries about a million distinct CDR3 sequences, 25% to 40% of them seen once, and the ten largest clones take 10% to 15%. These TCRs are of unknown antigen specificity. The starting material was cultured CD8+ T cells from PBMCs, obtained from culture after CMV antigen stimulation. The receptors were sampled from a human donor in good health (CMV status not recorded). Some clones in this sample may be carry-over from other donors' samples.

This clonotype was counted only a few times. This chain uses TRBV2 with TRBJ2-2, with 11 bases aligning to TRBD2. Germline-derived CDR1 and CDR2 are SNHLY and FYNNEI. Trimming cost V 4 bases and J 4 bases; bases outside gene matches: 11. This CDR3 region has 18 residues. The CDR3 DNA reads TGTGCCAGCAGTGGACTCTCGACTAGCGGGACGGTCACCGGGGAGCTGTTTTTT. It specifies CASSGLSTSGTVTGELFF.

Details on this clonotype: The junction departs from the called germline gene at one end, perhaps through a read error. In DNA, the CDR3 is TGTGTCAGCAGCCAAGTGGTGAGGTCGATCCCTGAAGCTTTCTTT. Residues: CVSSQVVRSIPEAFF. This rearrangement joins TRBV7-6 to TRBJ1-1; no reliable D call. CDR1 and CDR2 (germline): SGHVS, FNYEAQ. The CDR3 contains 15 residues.

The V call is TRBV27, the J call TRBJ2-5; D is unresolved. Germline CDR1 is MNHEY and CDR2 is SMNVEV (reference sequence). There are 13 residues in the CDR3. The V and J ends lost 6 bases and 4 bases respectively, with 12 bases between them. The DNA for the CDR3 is TGTGCCAGCAGCCCGACGCGAGGAGAGACCCAGTACTTC. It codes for CASSPTRGETQYF.

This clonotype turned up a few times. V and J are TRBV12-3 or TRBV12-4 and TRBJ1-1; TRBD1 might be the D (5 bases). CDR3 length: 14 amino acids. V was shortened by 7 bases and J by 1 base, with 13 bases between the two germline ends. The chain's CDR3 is CASTSRGTNTEAFF. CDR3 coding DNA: TGTGCCAGCACTTCCCGGGGGACGAACACTGAAGCTTTCTTT.

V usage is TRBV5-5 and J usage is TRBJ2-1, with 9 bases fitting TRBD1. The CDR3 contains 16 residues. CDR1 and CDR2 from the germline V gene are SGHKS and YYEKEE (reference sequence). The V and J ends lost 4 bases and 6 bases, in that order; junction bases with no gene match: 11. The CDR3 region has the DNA TGTGCCAGCAGCCCATACCGGGACAGGGAGGTCAATGAGCAGTTCTTC. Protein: CASSPYRDREVNEQFF.

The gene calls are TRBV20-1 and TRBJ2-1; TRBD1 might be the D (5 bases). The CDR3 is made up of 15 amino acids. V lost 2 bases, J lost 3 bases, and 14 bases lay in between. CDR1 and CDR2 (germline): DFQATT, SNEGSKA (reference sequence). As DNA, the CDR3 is TGCAGTGCTAGATCAACCGACAGTTTCTACAATGAGCAGTTCTTC. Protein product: CSARSTDSFYNEQFF.

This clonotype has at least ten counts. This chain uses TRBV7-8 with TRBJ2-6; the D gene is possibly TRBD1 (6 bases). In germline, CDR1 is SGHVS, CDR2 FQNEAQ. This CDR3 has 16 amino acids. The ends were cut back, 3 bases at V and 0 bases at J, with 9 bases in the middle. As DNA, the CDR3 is TGTGCCAGCAGCTTTGACAGGAACTCTGGGGCCAACGTCCTGACTTTC. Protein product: CASSFDRNSGANVLTF.

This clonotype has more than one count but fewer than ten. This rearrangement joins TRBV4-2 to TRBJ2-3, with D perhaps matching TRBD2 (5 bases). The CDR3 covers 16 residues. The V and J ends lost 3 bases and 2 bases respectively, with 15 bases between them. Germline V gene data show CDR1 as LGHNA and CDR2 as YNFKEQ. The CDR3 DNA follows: TGTGCCAGCAGCCAGCGAGCCGGGGAGATCACAGATACGCAGTATTTT. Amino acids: CASSQRAGEITDTQYF.

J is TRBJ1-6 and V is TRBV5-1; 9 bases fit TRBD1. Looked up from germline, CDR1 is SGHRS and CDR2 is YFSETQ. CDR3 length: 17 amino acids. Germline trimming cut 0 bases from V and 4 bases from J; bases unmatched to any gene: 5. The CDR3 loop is CASSLEGTGKYNSPLHF. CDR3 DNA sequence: TGCGCCAGCAGCTTGGAGGGGACAGGGAAGTATAATTCACCCCTCCACTTT.

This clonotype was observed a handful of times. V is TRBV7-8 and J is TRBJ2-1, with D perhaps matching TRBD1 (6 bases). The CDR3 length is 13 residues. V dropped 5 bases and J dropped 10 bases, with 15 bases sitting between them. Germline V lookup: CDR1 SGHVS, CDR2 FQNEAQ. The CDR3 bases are TGTGCCAGCAGCCCGAAACAGGGTAGCGAGCAGTTCTTC. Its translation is CASSPKQGSEQFF.

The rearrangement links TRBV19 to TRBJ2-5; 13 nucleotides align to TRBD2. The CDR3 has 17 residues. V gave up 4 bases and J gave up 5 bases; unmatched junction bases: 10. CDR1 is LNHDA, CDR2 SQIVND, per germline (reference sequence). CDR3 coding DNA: TGTGCCAGTAGTAGTCGGACTAGCGGGGGTACCCTGGAGACCCAGTACTTC. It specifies CASSSRTSGGTLETQYF.

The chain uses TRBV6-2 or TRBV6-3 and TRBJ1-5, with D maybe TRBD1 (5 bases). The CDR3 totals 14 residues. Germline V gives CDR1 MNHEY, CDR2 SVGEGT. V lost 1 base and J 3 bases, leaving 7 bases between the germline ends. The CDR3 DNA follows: TGTGCCAGCAGTTACTGGGGGACCAATCAGCCCCAGCATTTT. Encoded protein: CASSYWGTNQPQHF.

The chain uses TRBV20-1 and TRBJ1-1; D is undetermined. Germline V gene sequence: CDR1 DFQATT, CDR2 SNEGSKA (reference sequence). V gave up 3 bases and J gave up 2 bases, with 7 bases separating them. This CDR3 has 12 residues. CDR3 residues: CSARTGNTEAFF. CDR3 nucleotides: TGCAGTGCTAGGACCGGTAACACTGAAGCTTTCTTT.

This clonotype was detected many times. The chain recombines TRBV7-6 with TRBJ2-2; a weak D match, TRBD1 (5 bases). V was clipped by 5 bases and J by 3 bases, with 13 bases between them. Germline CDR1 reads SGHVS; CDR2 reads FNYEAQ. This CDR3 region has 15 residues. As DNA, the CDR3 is TGTGCCAGCAGCACTCCTGGGGCCGACACCGGGGAGCTGTTTTTT. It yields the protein CASSTPGADTGELFF.

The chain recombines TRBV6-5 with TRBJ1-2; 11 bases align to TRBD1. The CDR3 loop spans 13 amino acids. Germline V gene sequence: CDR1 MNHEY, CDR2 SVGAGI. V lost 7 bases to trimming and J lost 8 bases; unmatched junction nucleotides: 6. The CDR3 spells CASTGQGEWGYTF. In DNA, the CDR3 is TGTGCCAGCACGGGACAGGGGGAGTGGGGCTACACCTTC.

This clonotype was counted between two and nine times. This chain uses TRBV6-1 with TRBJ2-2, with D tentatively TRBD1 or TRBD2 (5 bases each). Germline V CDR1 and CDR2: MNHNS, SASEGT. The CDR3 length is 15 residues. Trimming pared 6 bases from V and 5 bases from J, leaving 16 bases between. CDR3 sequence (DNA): TGTGCCAGCAGATGGGACCACACTGGTACCGGGGAGCTGTTTTTT. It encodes CASRWDHTGTGELFF.

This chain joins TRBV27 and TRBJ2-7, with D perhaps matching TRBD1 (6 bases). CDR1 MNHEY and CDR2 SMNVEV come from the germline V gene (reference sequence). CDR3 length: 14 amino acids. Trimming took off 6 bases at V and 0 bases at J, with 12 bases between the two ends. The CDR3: CASSRTETSYEQYV. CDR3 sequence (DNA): TGTGCCAGCAGCAGGACAGAGACCTCCTACGAGCAGTACGTC.

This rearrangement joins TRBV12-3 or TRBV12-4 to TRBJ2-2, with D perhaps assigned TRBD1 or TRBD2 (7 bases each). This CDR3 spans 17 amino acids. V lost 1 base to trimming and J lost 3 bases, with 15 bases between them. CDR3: CASSLVFRGGDTGELFF. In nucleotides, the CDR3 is TGTGCCAGCAGTTTAGTCTTCAGGGGGGGCGACACCGGGGAGCTGTTTTTT.